Shown below are 22 T cell receptor beta chains from a single sample sequenced in a study of cytomegalovirus exposure and HLA in healthy donors. With 60 Vbeta and 13 Jbeta primers, the PCR was carried out. Repertoires were generated with immunoSEQ multiplex PCR, while TCRdb's copy carries only in-frame clones and drops some. The sample lists under 200,000 clones; about 77% were seen once. Source material: PBMCs. These receptors were collected from a woman aged 40-49 years in good health and CMV-seropositive.

The rearrangement uses TRBV6-1 and TRBJ2-7; D uncertain. CDR1 and CDR2 from the germline V gene are MNHNS and SASEGT. This CDR3 is built from 11 residues. Trimming removed 7 bases at V and 1 base at J, with 5 bases between. In nucleotides, the CDR3 is TGTGCCAGCACCCATTCCTACGAGCAGTACTTC. This translates into CASTHSYEQYF.

This clone was seen a handful of times. CDR3 sequence (DNA): TGTGCCAGCAGTCCAGAAGCGGGGCGTTACACCGGGGAGCTGTTTTTT. It is translated as CASSPEAGRYTGELFF. V gene TRBV25-1 combines with J gene TRBJ2-2; 7 bases are a match to TRBD2. CDR3 length equals 16 residues. Germline CDR1 and CDR2: MGHDK and SYGVNS. J gave up 3 bases and V 5 bases, and 9 bases lay outside the gene matches. Supplemented by reference TRBV25-1 and TRBJ2-2, the full variable domain reads EADIYQTPRYLVIGTGKKITLECSQTMGHDKMYWYQQDPGMELHLIHYSYGVNSTEKGDLSSESTVSRIRTEHFPLTLESARPSHTSQYLCASSPEAGRYTGELFFGEGSRLTVL.

This clone showed up just a few times. The rearrangement uses TRBV19 and TRBJ2-1; 9 nucleotides agree with TRBD2. The CDR3 extends over 14 amino acids. From germline, CDR1 is LNHDA and CDR2 SQIVND (reference sequence). Losses at the gene ends were 5 bases for V and 4 bases for J; bases not matched to a gene: 3. This chain's CDR3 is CASSESGGYNEQFF. The CDR3 coding sequence is TGTGCCAGTAGTGAAAGCGGGGGGTACAATGAGCAGTTCTTC.

For the CDR3, the DNA is TGTGCCAGCAGTGGTCCTAGCGGGACCAGCGATACGCAGTATTTT. It translates to CASSGPSGTSDTQYF. The chain links TRBV6-4 to TRBJ2-3, with 9 bases matching TRBD2. CDR1 is MRHNA and CDR2 is SNTAGT in the germline V gene. This CDR3 region has 15 residues. Trimming took 4 bases from V and 6 from J; bases not matched to a gene: 8.

V and J are TRBV29-1 and TRBJ2-6; D remains unclear. Germline CDR1 and CDR2: SQVTM and ANQGSEA. V was trimmed by 6 bases and J by 0 bases, leaving 6 bases between them. The CDR3 runs 13 residues. CDR3 in amino acids: CSVTRSGANVLTF. DNA of the CDR3: TGCAGCGTCACACGCTCTGGGGCCAACGTCCTGACTTTC.

The V call is TRBV28, the J call TRBJ1-2; D not resolved. Per the germline V gene, CDR1 is MDHEN and CDR2 is SYDVKM. The germline V and J ends were trimmed by 2 bases and 8 bases, with 12 bases remaining between them. This CDR3 has 13 residues. The CDR3 sequence: CASSLGGRGGYTF. CDR3 nucleotide sequence: TGTGCCAGCAGTTTAGGAGGGAGAGGCGGCTACACCTTC.

The chain links TRBV4-3 to TRBJ2-7; possibly TRBD2 for D (6 bases). CDR1 and CDR2 (germline): LGHNA, YSLEER. The CDR3 totals 14 residues. V lost 3 bases, J lost 2 bases, and 11 bases lay in between. CDR3 loop: CASSQGRRAYEQYF. As DNA, the CDR3 is TGCGCCAGCAGCCAGGGGAGGAGGGCCTACGAGCAGTACTTC.

This clone was counted a few times. V is TRBV10-3 and J is TRBJ1-2; tentatively, D is TRBD1 (5 bases). Germline V gene sequence: CDR1 ENHRY, CDR2 SYGVKD. CDR3 size: 13 residues. Trimming removed 6 bases at V and 8 bases at J, with 16 bases between. CDR3 DNA: TGTGCCATCAGCCCCAGGGAAGAAAGCGGCTACACCTTC. Translating it yields CAISPREESGYTF.

The J gene is TRBJ2-1, the V gene TRBV9; D is ambiguous. The CDR3 is made up of 13 amino acids. V was trimmed by 0 bases and J by 6 bases, leaving 7 bases between them. Germline V gives CDR1 SGDLS, CDR2 YYNGEE. The CDR3 coding sequence is TGTGCCAGCAGCGTAGGTGGCGGCAATGAGCAGTTCTTC. Residues: CASSVGGGNEQFF.

This rearrangement joins TRBV30 to TRBJ2-7; TRBD2 might be the D (5 bases). Germline V gene sequence: CDR1 GTSNPN, CDR2 SVGIG (reference sequence). The CDR3 spans 12 residues. Trimming removed 1 base at V and 9 bases at J, with 13 bases between. CDR3 bases: TGTGCCTGGAGTGGGCTAGGGAGTTCGCAGTACTTC. It encodes CAWSGLGSSQYF.

This chain uses TRBV6-1 with TRBJ1-2; 11 bases line up with TRBD1. Trimming cost V 3 bases and J 4 bases; bases outside gene matches: 7. The CDR3 extends over 16 amino acids. CDR1 is MNHNS and CDR2 is SASEGT in the germline V gene. The DNA of the CDR3 is TGTGCCAGCAGTGACCGGACAGGGGGCCCTTCCTATGGCTACACCTTC. The encoded protein is CASSDRTGGPSYGYTF.

This chain links TRBV10-3 with TRBJ1-4; no clear D gene. Trimming left V 3 bases short and J 10 bases short, with 12 bases between. The CDR3 is 13 amino acids. CDR1 is ENHRY, CDR2 SYGVKD, per germline. The CDR3 nucleotides read TGTGCCATCAGTGATCAGGAGGAAGGAAAACTGTTTTTT. Protein: CAISDQEEGKLFF.

The chain recombines TRBV18 with TRBJ2-7; tentatively, D is TRBD1 (5 bases). V lost 2 bases and J 0 bases, leaving 8 bases between the germline ends. This CDR3 spans 14 amino acids. CDR1 is KGHSH and CDR2 is LQKENI in the germline V gene. The CDR3: CASSPFQGSYEQYF. CDR3 DNA: TGTGCCAGCTCACCATTCCAGGGCTCCTACGAGCAGTACTTC. The full variable domain, in which reference TRBV18 and TRBJ2-7 provide the parts outside the CDR3, is NAGVMQNPRHLVRRRGQEARLRCSPMKGHSHVYWYRQLPEEGLKFMVYLQKENIIDESGMPKERFSAEFPKEGPSILRIQQVVRGDSAAYFCASSPFQGSYEQYFGPGTRLTVT.

J is TRBJ1-1 and V is TRBV25-1, with 7 bases that match TRBD1. Germline CDR1 and CDR2: MGHDK and SYGVNS. CDR3 length equals 15 residues. V lost 3 bases, J lost 4 bases, and 8 bases stayed unmatched. CDR3 loop: CASSDPRQGGTEAFF. CDR3 nucleotides: TGTGCCAGCAGTGACCCCCGACAGGGTGGCACTGAAGCTTTCTTT.

This clone showed up just a few times. V is TRBV21-1 and J is TRBJ2-1; the listed D gene, TRBD1, was not tested against the DNA. TRBV21-1 is a documented pseudogene. The CDR3 spans 17 residues. The CDR3, as DNA: TGTGCCAGCAGCAGGGACAGGGGGCCTCGGGTCTGCAATGAGCAGTTCTTC. Translating it yields CASSRDRGPRVCNEQFF.

This chain connects TRBV7-2 to TRBJ1-2, with a tentative D call TRBD1 (5 bases). From germline, CDR1 is SGHTA and CDR2 FQGNSA. V was cut by 5 bases and J by 5 bases, with 15 bases left in between. This CDR3 is built from 14 residues. The DNA of the CDR3 is TGTGCCAGCAGCATAGACAGTCAATTTTATGGCTACACCTTC. Its translation: CASSIDSQFYGYTF.

Regarding this clone: One end of the junction varies from germline; a read error may be responsible. The same CDR3 also results from other DNA sequences found in this sample. V gene TRBV5-6 combines with J gene TRBJ2-1, with 15 bases that match TRBD2. Germline V gives CDR1 SGHDT, CDR2 YYEEEE. This CDR3 has 16 amino acids. The CDR3 coding sequence is TGTGCCAGCAGCGCCCCGGGACTAGCGGGGGGCAATGAACAGTTCTTC. Encoded protein: CASSAPGLAGGNEQFF.

This clone was picked up a small number of times. The chain links TRBV5-1 to TRBJ1-2, with D possibly TRBD1 on 6 matching bases. Per the germline V gene, CDR1 is SGHRS and CDR2 is YFSETQ. This CDR3 has 15 residues. V was trimmed by 0 bases and J by 4 bases, leaving 13 bases between them. CDR3: CASSLAGRGAYGYTF. In DNA, the CDR3 is TGCGCCAGCAGCTTGGCAGGCAGGGGAGCCTATGGCTACACCTTC. Full variable domain (rest looked up from reference TRBV5-1 and TRBJ1-2): KAGVTQTPRYLIKTRGQQVTLSCSPISGHRSVSWYQQTPGQGLQFLFEYFSETQRNKGNFPGRFSGRQFSNSRSEMNVSTLELGDSALYLCASSLAGRGAYGYTFGSGTRLTVV.

This clone appeared a few times. CDR3 sequence reads: CASRTSGSNTEAFF. CDR3 coding DNA: TGTGCCAGTAGGACGTCGGGGTCGAACACTGAAGCTTTCTTT. This chain links TRBV19 with TRBJ1-1; D gene unclear. Germline CDR1 reads LNHDA; CDR2 reads SQIVND (reference sequence). Trimming removed 6 bases from V and 1 base from J, with 12 bases in between. This CDR3 contains 14 residues.

This clone was seen only a few times. The J gene is TRBJ1-2, the V gene TRBV7-9; tentatively, D is TRBD1 (6 bases). Trimming cost V 5 bases and J 8 bases, with 18 bases left between them. This CDR3 has 14 amino acids. Germline V gene sequence: CDR1 SEHNR, CDR2 FQNEAQ (reference sequence). CDR3 DNA sequence: TGTGCCAGCAGCCCGTTACAGGGTACGTGGGGCTACACCTTC. Amino acid sequence: CASSPLQGTWGYTF.

V is TRBV4-2 and J is TRBJ2-3; the match to TRBD2 covers 13 bases. This CDR3 region has 16 residues. J lost 5 bases, V lost 0 bases, and 2 bases had no gene match. From germline, CDR1 is LGHNA and CDR2 YNFKEQ. DNA of the CDR3: TGTGCCAGCAGCCAAGAGACTAGCGGGAGGCGAGATACGCAGTATTTT. Translation gives CASSQETSGRRDTQYF.

V is TRBV30 and J is TRBJ1-4; no clear D. The CDR3 runs to 11 residues. Germline values: CDR1 GTSNPN, CDR2 SVGIG (reference sequence). V shed 1 base and J shed 11 bases, with 8 bases lying between them. The DNA of the CDR3 is TGTGCCTGGAGTGAAAACGGGAAACTGTTTTTT. Its translation: CAWSENGKLFF.